This record concerns one T cell receptor beta chain sequence. Original data processing: Researchers report that nucleated cell counts were estimated from reference gene primer amplification. The assay was immunoSEQ multiplex PCR, and TCRdb's table has in-frame clones only and misses some. V, J and clone size derive from that table, while D and trimming were established from the DNA sequence. The sample includes more than 300,000 clones, 85% to 95% seen only once; the top ten take roughly 3.9%. The record originates from a study of blood T cell repertoires in COVID-19. Study context: Italy, Spain and the United States were the sources of the convalescent and acute COVID-19 samples. Sources were T cells, B-cell-depleted T cells, or PBMCs; the material itself was cDNA or gDNA.

Recruitment covered roughly 24 US areas and drew participants whose ages spanned about 18 to 100 years. The clonotype comes from a woman aged 25 to 45 who had been exposed to COVID-19. Sequencing was done on a sample of PBMCs or T cells enriched from blood (not recorded which).

The CDR3 sequence is CASSPPSQGGGIDGYTF. In DNA form, the CDR3 reads TGTGCCAGCTCACCACCGTCCCAGGGGGGTGGTATCGATGGCTACACCTTC. This chain links TRBV18 with TRBJ1-2; TRBD1 aligns across 7 bases. Germline V gene sequence: CDR1 KGHSH, CDR2 LQKENI. This CDR3 is 17 amino acids long. V was clipped by 0 bases and J by 6 bases; unmatched bases: 13.